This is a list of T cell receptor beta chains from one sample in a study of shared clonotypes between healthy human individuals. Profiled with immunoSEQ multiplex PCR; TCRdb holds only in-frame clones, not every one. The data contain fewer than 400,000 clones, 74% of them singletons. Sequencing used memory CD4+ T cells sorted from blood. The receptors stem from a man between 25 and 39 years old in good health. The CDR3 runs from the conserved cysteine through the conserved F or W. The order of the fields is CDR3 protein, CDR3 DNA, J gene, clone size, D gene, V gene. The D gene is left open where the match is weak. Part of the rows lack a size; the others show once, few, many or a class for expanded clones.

CASSFIAGRVTDTQYF | TGTGCCAGCAGCTTTATAGCGGGGAGGGTCACAGATACGCAGTATTTT | TRBJ2-3 | - | TRBD2 | TRBV7-2
CASSPTFAEPQHF | TGTGCCAGCTCACCAACCTTCGCCGAACCCCAGCATTTT | TRBJ1-5 | few | - | TRBV18
CASSQEGKGFIRADTQYF | TGTGCCAGCAGCCAAGAAGGGAAGGGGTTCATTCGTGCAGATACGCAGTATTTT | TRBJ2-3 | - | - | TRBV14
CASSTDRGWVNTEAFF | TGTGCCAGCAGCACCGACAGGGGTTGGGTGAACACTGAAGCTTTCTTT | TRBJ1-1 | - | TRBD1 | TRBV7-2
CAWSPARYEQYF | TGTGCCTGGAGTCCGGCTAGATACGAGCAGTACTTC | TRBJ2-7 | - | - | TRBV30
CASSLGVGTGSDEQYF | TGTGCCAGCAGTTTGGGGGTGGGGACAGGGTCTGACGAGCAGTACTTC | TRBJ2-7 | - | TRBD1 | TRBV28
CASSDRGRVYNEQFF | TGTGCCAGCAGTGATCGAGGGAGAGTGTACAATGAGCAGTTCTTC | TRBJ2-1 | - | - | TRBV25-1
CASSLAPADFYEQYF | TGTGCCAGCAGCTTAGCGCCAGCGGATTTCTACGAGCAGTACTTC | TRBJ2-7 | - | - | TRBV7-2
CASSLRGASDSNEQYF | TGCGCCAGCAGCTTGAGGGGAGCGTCAGACTCGAACGAGCAGTACTTC | TRBJ2-7 | once | - | TRBV5-1
CASSAWNTGELFF | TGTGCCAGCAGTGCCTGGAACACCGGGGAGCTGTTTTTT | TRBJ2-2 | - | - | TRBV2
CASSYPVGTDHYEQYF | TGTGCTAGCAGCTACCCAGTAGGGACGGATCACTACGAGCAGTACTTC | TRBJ2-7 | - | - | TRBV7-7
CASSRTPAGGLSGANVLTF | TGCGCCAGCAGCCGGACCCCGGCCGGGGGCCTCTCTGGGGCCAACGTCCTGACTTTC | TRBJ2-6 | - | - | TRBV4-3
CASSPPSGYEQFF | TGTGCCAGCTCACCACCATCAGGGTATGAGCAGTTCTTC | TRBJ2-1 | - | - | TRBV18
CASSGRGTSGRDNEQFF | TGTGCCAGCAGTGGACGGGGGACTAGCGGGAGAGACAATGAGCAGTTCTTC | TRBJ2-1 | - | TRBD2 | TRBV25-1
CASSLDYSVSKYF | TGCGCCAGCAGCTTGGATTATAGTGTCAGTAAGTACTTC | TRBJ2-7 | once | - | TRBV5-1
CASSKETGGTEAFF | TGTGCCAGCAGTAAAGAGACAGGGGGCACTGAAGCTTTCTTT | TRBJ1-1 | - | TRBD1 | TRBV2
CASNYMGHEKLFF | TGTGCCAGCAATTATATGGGACATGAAAAACTGTTTTTT | TRBJ1-4 | - | - | TRBV2
CASSDRGGEFSPTYGYTF | TGTGCCAGCAGTGACAGGGGAGGCGAATTCTCCCCCACCTATGGCTACACCTTC | TRBJ1-2 | - | TRBD1 | TRBV27
CAWSVGQGERYGYTF | TGTGCCTGGAGTGTAGGGCAGGGTGAGCGCTATGGCTACACCTTC | TRBJ1-2 | - | - | TRBV30
CSAEQQFGNTIYF | TGCAGCGCCGAACAGCAATTTGGAAACACCATATATTTT | TRBJ1-3 | - | - | TRBV29-1
CASIDGGEKNIQYF | TGTGCCAGCATCGACGGGGGCGAAAAAAACATTCAGTACTTC | TRBJ2-4 | - | - | TRBV2
CASSTGGGNTIYF | TGTGCCAGCAGCACAGGGGGGGGAAACACCATATATTTT | TRBJ1-3 | - | TRBD1 | TRBV6-6
CASSYPGTLPSEQYF | TGTGCCAGCAGTTACCCCGGGACCCTCCCTTCCGAGCAGTACTTC | TRBJ2-7 | - | - | TRBV6-5
CASSFRESYGYTF | TGTGCCAGCAGCTTTAGGGAGAGCTATGGCTACACCTTC | TRBJ1-2 | - | - | TRBV7-9
CASSPGQVSDTQYF | TGCGCCAGCAGCCCTGGACAGGTCTCAGATACGCAGTATTTT | TRBJ2-3 | - | TRBD1 | TRBV5-1
CASSEAGVEYEQYF | TGTGCCAGCAGCGAAGCGGGAGTTGAATACGAGCAGTACTTC | TRBJ2-7 | few | TRBD2 | TRBV9
CSVERQGSGYTF | TGCAGCGTTGAACGACAGGGGAGCGGCTACACCTTC | TRBJ1-2 | - | TRBD1 | TRBV29-1
CASSEDGTSPKQYF | TGTGCCAGCAGTGAAGACGGGACTAGCCCCAAGCAGTACTTC | TRBJ2-7 | - | TRBD2 | TRBV6-1
CASSSSSGGGYNEQFF | TGTGCCAGCAGCTCCAGCTCTGGCGGGGGTTACAATGAGCAGTTCTTC | TRBJ2-1 | - | TRBD2 | TRBV11-3
CASSPRRAYEQYF | TGTGCCAGCTCACCGCGGAGGGCCTACGAGCAGTACTTC | TRBJ2-7 | - | - | TRBV18
CASKVGVITSTDTQYF | TGTGCCAGTAAGGTCGGCGTAATCACTAGCACAGATACGCAGTATTTT | TRBJ2-3 | - | - | TRBV19
CAWSVTGGVKNYGYTF | TGTGCCTGGAGTGTGACAGGGGGCGTGAAAAACTATGGCTACACCTTC | TRBJ1-2 | few | TRBD1 | TRBV30
CASSQDPDRAKKLFF | TGCGCCAGCAGCCAAGATCCGGACAGGGCAAAAAAACTGTTTTTT | TRBJ1-4 | - | TRBD1 | TRBV4-3
CASSVQGPSYNEQFF | TGTGCCAGTAGTGTGCAAGGACCCTCCTACAATGAGCAGTTCTTC | TRBJ2-1 | - | - | TRBV19
CASSDDGRGQETQYF | TGTGCCAGCAGTGATGACGGGAGGGGGCAAGAGACCCAGTACTTC | TRBJ2-5 | - | TRBD2 | TRBV6-1
CASRRTVTDTQYF | TGTGCCAGCAGACGGACTGTAACAGATACGCAGTATTTT | TRBJ2-3 | - | - | TRBV6-1
CATSRAFETEAFF | TGTGCCACCAGCAGAGCATTTGAGACTGAAGCTTTCTTT | TRBJ1-1 | - | - | TRBV15
CASSAGGGGSQPQHF | TGTGCCAGCAGCGCCGGCGGGGGTGGCAGTCAGCCCCAGCATTTT | TRBJ1-5 | - | - | TRBV9
CASSLPAGGGLGQETQYF | TGTGCCAGCAGCTTGCCGGCAGGGGGCGGCTTGGGCCAAGAGACCCAGTACTTC | TRBJ2-5 | - | TRBD1 | TRBV5-4
CASSQDWQGAHEQYF | TGTGCCAGCAGCCAAGATTGGCAGGGGGCTCACGAGCAGTACTTC | TRBJ2-7 | few | TRBD1 | TRBV14
CASSLVGGEVAQYF | TGTGCCAGCAGCTTAGTAGGGGGAGAGGTGGCCCAGTACTTC | TRBJ2-5 | - | - | TRBV7-9
CASSSLGASGGYNEQFF | TGTGCCAGCAGCTCCCTCGGGGCTAGCGGGGGTTACAATGAGCAGTTCTTC | TRBJ2-1 | - | TRBD2 | TRBV7-6
CASSPGRDNEQFF | TGTGCCAGCAGCCCGGGGAGGGACAATGAGCAGTTCTTC | TRBJ2-1 | - | TRBD2 | TRBV11-2
CASSLRMAGGNEQFF | TGTGCCAGCAGCCTTAGGATGGCAGGGGGAAATGAGCAGTTCTTC | TRBJ2-1 | - | TRBD1 | TRBV7-2
CASSLGGQETQYF | TGTGCCAGCAGCTTGGGCGGACAAGAGACCCAGTACTTC | TRBJ2-5 | - | - | TRBV5-4
CAISEQGLGRETQYF | TGTGCCATCAGTGAACAGGGGCTCGGGCGAGAGACCCAGTACTTC | TRBJ2-5 | - | TRBD1 | TRBV10-3
CASSPKAGGSYNEQFF | TGTGCCAGCTCACCGAAAGCGGGAGGATCCTACAATGAGCAGTTCTTC | TRBJ2-1 | - | TRBD2 | TRBV18
CATLGHDKETQYF | TGTGCCACCCTAGGACATGATAAAGAGACCCAGTACTTC | TRBJ2-5 | - | - | TRBV6-1
CASSLAGVSNYGYTF | TGCGCCAGCAGCTTGGCAGGGGTCTCAAACTATGGCTACACCTTC | TRBJ1-2 | - | - | TRBV5-1
CASSRRRGGREETQYF | TGTGCCAGCAGCCGACGGAGGGGAGGGCGGGAAGAGACCCAGTACTTC | TRBJ2-5 | - | TRBD2 | TRBV11-2
CASSLFRQPQHF | TGTGCCAGCAGCTTATTCCGGCAGCCCCAGCATTTT | TRBJ1-5 | - | - | TRBV5-6
CASSERGASGANTGELFF | TGTGCCAGCAGCGAGAGAGGGGCTAGCGGGGCGAACACCGGGGAGCTGTTTTTT | TRBJ2-2 | few | TRBD2 | TRBV9
CSADRDYEQYF | TGCAGCGCGGACAGGGACTACGAGCAGTACTTC | TRBJ2-7 | - | TRBD1 | TRBV20-1
CASKDNEQFF | TGTGCCAGCAAGGACAATGAGCAGTTCTTC | TRBJ2-1 | few | - | TRBV28
CASSYSREGNYGYTF | TGTGCCAGCAGTTACTCGAGGGAAGGCAACTATGGCTACACCTTC | TRBJ1-2 | - | - | TRBV6-5
CASSLEAGRGLEKLFF | TGTGCCAGCAGCTTGGAAGCAGGAAGGGGGCTAGAAAAACTGTTTTTT | TRBJ1-4 | - | TRBD1 | TRBV5-4
CASSEATQVEQYF | TGTGCCAGCAGTGAAGCGACCCAGGTCGAGCAGTACTTC | TRBJ2-7 | - | - | TRBV6-5
CASSLGDYLLTDTQYF | TGTGCCAGCAGTTTGGGAGACTACCTCCTCACAGATACGCAGTATTTT | TRBJ2-3 | - | - | TRBV27
CASGSYEQFF | TGTGCCAGCGGGAGCTATGAGCAGTTCTTC | TRBJ2-1 | - | - | TRBV19
CASSDRGEEKLFF | TGTGCCAGCAGTGACAGGGGCGAAGAAAAACTGTTTTTT | TRBJ1-4 | - | - | TRBV6-1